This entry lists 21 T cell receptor beta chains sequenced from one sample in a study of T cell changes during pregnancy in multiple sclerosis. Measured with immunoSEQ multiplex PCR; TCRdb has only the in-frame clones, and not every one. Of 30,000 to 40,000 clones listed, about 90% are singletons. This specimen was CD4+ T cells from peripheral blood mononuclear cells, taken in the third trimester of pregnancy. These receptors originate from a female donor in good health, enrolled as a control in a pregnancy study.

The chain joins TRBV19 to TRBJ1-3, with 12 bases lining up with TRBD1. The V and J ends lost 8 bases and 0 bases, in that order; junction bases with no gene match: 11. The CDR3 totals 18 residues. Germline loops: CDR1 LNHDA, CDR2 SQIVND (reference sequence). This chain's CDR3 is CASASGTGGHYSGNTIYF. In nucleotides, the CDR3 is TGTGCCAGTGCATCCGGGACAGGGGGCCACTACTCTGGAAACACCATATATTTT. The full variable domain, completed using reference TRBV19 and TRBJ1-3, is DGGITQSPKYLFRKEGQNVTLSCEQNLNHDAMYWYRQDPGQGLRLIYYSQIVNDFQKGDIAEGYSVSREKKESFPLTVTSAQKNPTAFYLCASASGTGGHYSGNTIYFGEGSWLTVV.

The CDR3 nucleotides are TGTGCCAGCAGTCAACAGGGGGCCCTCCACTTT. It encodes CASSQQGALHF. The chain has TRBV28 and TRBJ1-6, with 8 bases identical to TRBD1. Germline V gene data show CDR1 as MDHEN and CDR2 as SYDVKM. J lost 14 bases, V lost 5 bases, and 2 bases had no gene match. The CDR3 sequence is 11 residues long.

About this clone itself: The same CDR3 also results from other DNA sequences found in this sample. The chain employs TRBV6-6 and TRBJ2-5; the D gene is possibly TRBD2 (7 bases). CDR1 and CDR2 from the germline V gene are MNHNY and SVGAGI (reference sequence). V lost 1 base and J 3 bases, leaving 9 bases between the germline ends. This CDR3 region has 14 residues. CDR3 residues: CASSYWGGKETQYF. CDR3 sequence (DNA): TGTGCCAGCAGTTACTGGGGGGGCAAAGAGACCCAGTACTTC.

Only one count was recorded for this clone. The chain recombines TRBV11-1 with TRBJ2-3, with D possibly matching TRBD2 (5 bases). Germline assignment: CDR1 SGHAT and CDR2 FQDESV (reference sequence). V lost 7 bases and J 3 bases, leaving 11 bases between the germline ends. There are 13 residues in the CDR3. CDR3 sequence (DNA): TGTGCCAGCAACGGCGGACTTACAGATACGCAGTATTTT. Amino acids: CASNGGLTDTQYF.

The chain has TRBV7-2 and TRBJ2-3; 7 nucleotides agree with TRBD1. This CDR3 is 14 amino acids long. V was clipped by 5 bases and J by 0 bases; unmatched bases: 2. Germline values: CDR1 SGHTA, CDR2 FQGNSA. The CDR3 loop reads CASSRGQSTDTQYF. CDR3 coding DNA: TGTGCCAGCAGCCGGGGACAGAGCACAGATACGCAGTATTTT.

This clone was recorded once. The chain couples TRBV6-6 to TRBJ2-3; 8 bases are a match to TRBD1. CDR1 and CDR2 (germline): MNHNY, SVGAGI (reference sequence). The CDR3 runs 15 residues. V was pared by 7 bases and J by 7 bases, with 13 bases of the junction left unmatched. The CDR3 DNA reads TGTGCCAGCAATGATCCAGGGGGCGGCAGAAATACGCAGTATTTT. Its protein product is CASNDPGGGRNTQYF.

The chain employs TRBV14 and TRBJ2-7; 9 nucleotides agree with TRBD1. The CDR3 has 15 amino acids. Trimming removed 0 bases from V and 4 bases from J; junction bases left unmatched: 4. Germline values: CDR1 SGHDN, CDR2 FVKESK. The CDR3 DNA reads as TGTGCCAGCAGCCAAGATAACAGGGGGCCTTACGAGCAGTACTTC. Translation gives CASSQDNRGPYEQYF. Full variable domain (remainder filled in from reference TRBV14 and TRBJ2-7): EAGVTQFPSHSVIEKGQTVTLRCDPISGHDNLYWYRRVMGKEIKFLLHFVKESKQDESGMPNNRFLAERTGGTYSTLKVQPAELEDSGVYFCASSQDNRGPYEQYFGPGTRLTVT.

This clone has a single count. The V call is TRBV28, the J call TRBJ1-3; D is perhaps TRBD1 (5 bases). Germline V CDR1 and CDR2: MDHEN, SYDVKM. Trimming left V 1 base short and J 2 bases short, with 9 bases between. The CDR3 totals 15 residues. The CDR3, as DNA: TGTGCCAGCAGTTTATTCGCGGGGGCTGGAAACACCATATATTTT. Amino acids: CASSLFAGAGNTIYF.

This clone was observed once. The chain uses TRBV4-1 and TRBJ2-4; D might be TRBD1 (6 bases). Germline V lookup: CDR1 MGHRA, CDR2 YSYEKL. V was cut by 0 bases and J by 8 bases, with 14 bases left in between. The CDR3 is 15 residues long. CDR3 sequence reads: CASSQDPRAGDIQYF. The CDR3 region has the DNA TGCGCCAGCAGCCAAGATCCCAGGGCAGGGGACATTCAGTACTTC.

The gene calls are TRBV9 and TRBJ2-2; 10 bases are a match to TRBD1. CDR1 and CDR2 from the germline V gene are SGDLS and YYNGEE. Trimming took 2 bases from V and 5 from J; bases not matched to a gene: 3. This CDR3 comprises 15 residues. The CDR3 DNA is TGTGCCAGCAGCGTCCGGACAGGGGGTACCGGGGAGCTGTTTTTT. Protein product: CASSVRTGGTGELFF.

This clone was seen a handful of times. The chain uses TRBV28 and TRBJ2-5; 7 positions agree with TRBD2. Germline-derived CDR1 and CDR2 are MDHEN and SYDVKM. The CDR3 is 15 amino acids. As DNA, the CDR3 is TGTGCTACTCAGGGACTATCCCTCATTCAAGAGACCCAGTACTTC. Its protein is CATQGLSLIQETQYF.

CDR3 nucleotide sequence: TGTGCCAGCAGTAAGGAGAGAGACAGGGGAAATCAGCCCCAGCATTTT. This translates into CASSKERDRGNQPQHF. The chain couples TRBV28 to TRBJ1-5; 8 nucleotides align to TRBD1. CDR1 is MDHEN, CDR2 SYDVKM, per germline. The V segment lost 5 bases and the J segment 4 bases; nucleotides outside the gene matches: 10. This CDR3 is 16 amino acids long.

The rearrangement links TRBV7-9 to TRBJ2-7; D gene ambiguous. Germline CDR1 SEHNR, CDR2 FQNEAQ (reference sequence). The CDR3 runs to 14 residues. V shed 5 bases and J shed 6 bases, with 17 bases lying between them. Here the CDR3 DNA reads TGTGCCAGCAGCCTGGCGCTGGAGACTGGCGAGCAGTACTTC. The encoded protein is CASSLALETGEQYF.

The gene calls are TRBV28 and TRBJ1-3, with D unresolved. Trimming pared 9 bases from V and 1 base from J, leaving 13 bases between. CDR1 is MDHEN, CDR2 SYDVKM, per germline. The CDR3 consists of 14 residues. This CDR3 is CASWAVFSGNTIYF. The CDR3 nucleotides read TGTGCCAGTTGGGCTGTCTTTTCTGGAAACACCATATATTTT.

The chain carries TRBV10-3 and TRBJ2-1; 14 positions agree with TRBD2. V shed 10 bases and J 7 bases; nucleotides not matched to a gene: 6. Germline assignment: CDR1 ENHRY and CDR2 SYGVKD. The length of the CDR3 is 14 residues. CDR3 in amino acids: CATGTSGSKNEQFF. CDR3 in DNA: TGTGCCACCGGGACTAGCGGGAGTAAAAATGAGCAGTTCTTC.

This rearrangement joins TRBV19 to TRBJ2-7; 7 nucleotides agree with TRBD1. The CDR3 consists of 14 residues. Trimming took 8 bases from V and 1 from J; bases not matched to a gene: 8. Germline V gene sequence: CDR1 LNHDA, CDR2 SQIVND (reference sequence). CDR3 sequence: CASSPGQASYEQYF. The CDR3 bases are TGTGCCAGTTCCCCCGGACAGGCTTCCTACGAGCAGTACTTC. Full variable domain (remainder filled in from reference TRBV19 and TRBJ2-7): DGGITQSPKYLFRKEGQNVTLSCEQNLNHDAMYWYRQDPGQGLRLIYYSQIVNDFQKGDIAEGYSVSREKKESFPLTVTSAQKNPTAFYLCASSPGQASYEQYFGPGTRLTVT.

This clone was seen just once. The chain uses TRBV7-3 and TRBJ2-3; D gene uncertain. The CDR3 totals 14 residues. Trimming left V 5 bases short and J 4 bases short, with 13 bases between. CDR1 is SGHTA and CDR2 is FQGTGA in the germline V gene. CDR3 DNA: TGTGCCAGCAGCGGTCCCGGAGTTTCAGATACGCAGTATTTT. The encoded protein is CASSGPGVSDTQYF.

Of note for this clone: Other DNA sequences in this specimen translate into the identical CDR3. This rearrangement joins TRBV10-3 to TRBJ2-1, with D possibly being TRBD2 (5 bases). The V end was cut by 3 bases, the J end by 7 bases, with 7 bases between. The CDR3 length is 12 residues. Germline V gene sequence: CDR1 ENHRY, CDR2 SYGVKD. The CDR3 nucleotides are TGTGCCATCAGTGAAACGGGGAATGAGCAGTTCTTC. Residues: CAISETGNEQFF.

In its sample, this clone was seen once. V is TRBV18 and J is TRBJ2-1, with 14 bases matching TRBD2. Per germline, CDR1 KGHSH and CDR2 LQKENI. V trimming: 3 bases; J trimming: 9 bases; junction bases outside the gene matches: 4. CDR3 length: 15 amino acids. The CDR3 nucleotides read TGTGCCAGCTCACCGCCGGGACTAGCGGGAGTTGAGCAGTTCTTC. Translating it yields CASSPPGLAGVEQFF.

The V and J genes are TRBV7-9 and TRBJ2-7; D may be TRBD2 (6 bases). The CDR3 has 14 amino acids. The V and J ends lost 6 bases and 3 bases respectively, with 15 bases between them. CDR1 is SEHNR, CDR2 FQNEAQ, per germline (reference sequence). The CDR3 DNA is TGTGCCAGCAGACCCCGGCGTAGCGGCTACGAGCAGTACTTC. Protein product: CASRPRRSGYEQYF.

This rearrangement joins TRBV10-2 to TRBJ1-4, with 11 nucleotides matching TRBD1. CDR1 and CDR2 from the germline V gene are WSHSY and SAAADI. The CDR3 is 16 residues long. J gave up 4 bases and V 5 bases, and 6 bases lay outside the gene matches. CDR3 sequence reads: CASSRTGGADNEKLFF. In DNA form, the CDR3 reads TGCGCCAGCAGTCGGACAGGGGGCGCAGATAATGAAAAACTGTTTTTT.